This T cell receptor beta chain was observed in a study of blood T cell repertoires in COVID-19. Whole-study context: The United States, Italy and Spain were the sources of the acute and convalescent COVID-19 samples. The analysed material was cDNA or gDNA that came from T cells, B-cell-depleted T cells, or PBMCs.

Authors' data handling: Researchers report that nucleated cell counts were estimated from reference gene primer amplification. The data were produced by immunoSEQ multiplex PCR, yet TCRdb's version contains in-frame clones alone and is incomplete. Clone size and the V and J calls come from that table; the DNA yielded D and trimming. The sample has about 20,000 clones, approximately 90% seen once. Unmatched junction bases numbered 3, after V lost 4 bases and J lost 5 bases. Germline V CDR1 and CDR2: SGHRS, YFSETQ. This CDR3 is 14 amino acids long. This clonotype was obtained from a woman aged 55 to 70 with active COVID-19. Sequenced material: peripheral blood. The chain employs TRBV5-1 and TRBJ1-5, with 10 bases that match TRBD1. The CDR3 region is CASSGGTGDQPQHF. The CDR3 nucleotides are TGCGCCAGCAGCGGGGGGACAGGGGATCAGCCCCAGCATTTT.